The subject of this entry is one T cell receptor beta chain. The antigen remains undetermined. The data are from a study of cytomegalovirus exposure and HLA in healthy donors. Researchers ran the PCR with 60 Vbeta and 13 Jbeta primers. Profiled with immunoSEQ multiplex PCR; TCRdb holds only in-frame clones, not every one. The data hold about 94,000 clones, with 79% observed a single time. General study findings and limits: Reportedly, HLA-A and HLA-B alleles of most subjects were accurately predicted from TCR beta.

The CDR3 consists of 14 residues. Trimming cost V 6 bases and J 3 bases, with 12 bases left between them. CDR1 KGHSH and CDR2 LQKENI come from the germline V gene. The chain uses TRBV18 and TRBJ1-5, with D maybe TRBD1 (5 bases). The receptor comes from a woman between 35 and 50 years old in good health and CMV-seronegative. Material for sequencing was PBMCs. The CDR3 loop is CASSGASPNQPQHF. The CDR3 nucleotides are TGTGCCAGCTCTGGGGCCAGTCCCAATCAGCCCCAGCATTTT. The full variable domain, rest sourced from reference TRBV18 and TRBJ1-5, is NAGVMQNPRHLVRRRGQEARLRCSPMKGHSHVYWYRQLPEEGLKFMVYLQKENIIDESGMPKERFSAEFPKEGPSILRIQQVVRGDSAAYFCASSGASPNQPQHFGDGTRLSIL.